This T cell receptor (beta chain) appears in the sequencing data of a study of blood T cell repertoires in COVID-19. The sample holds a few counts of this clone. Other DNA sequences in the sample encode the same CDR3. This CDR3 has 13 residues. Trimming cost V 5 bases and J 3 bases, with 10 bases left between them. The data were produced by immunoSEQ multiplex PCR, yet TCRdb's version contains in-frame clones alone and is incomplete. The sample comprises over 250,000 clones, approximately 86% of which are singletons, and 8.5% to 10% rests with the top ten. Specimen: peripheral blood. The chain is built from TRBV12-3 or TRBV12-4 and TRBJ2-5; D may be TRBD2 (5 bases). The receptor's source is a middle-aged man who had recovered from COVID-19. The CDR3 bases are TGTGCCAGCAGTCCTTGGACTGAAGAGACCCAGTACTTC. The encoded protein is CASSPWTEETQYF.